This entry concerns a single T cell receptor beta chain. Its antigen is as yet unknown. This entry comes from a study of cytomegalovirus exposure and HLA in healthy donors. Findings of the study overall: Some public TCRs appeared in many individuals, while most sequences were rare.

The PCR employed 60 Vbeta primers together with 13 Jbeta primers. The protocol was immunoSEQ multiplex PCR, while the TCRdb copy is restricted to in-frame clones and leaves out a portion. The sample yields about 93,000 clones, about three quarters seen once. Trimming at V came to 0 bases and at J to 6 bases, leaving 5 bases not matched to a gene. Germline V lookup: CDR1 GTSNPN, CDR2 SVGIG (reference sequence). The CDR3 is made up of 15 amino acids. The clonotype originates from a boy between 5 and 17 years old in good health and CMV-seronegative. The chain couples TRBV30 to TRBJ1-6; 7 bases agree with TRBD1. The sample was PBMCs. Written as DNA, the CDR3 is TGTGCCTGGAGTGTAGGTACAGGGGTTAATTCACCCCTCCACTTT. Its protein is CAWSVGTGVNSPLHF.